This T cell receptor beta chain was identified during a study of cytomegalovirus exposure and HLA in healthy donors. TCRdb's table, derived via immunoSEQ multiplex PCR, lists solely in-frame clones and lacks some. The repertoire holds under 200,000 clones, with around nine tenths as singletons. Germline loops: CDR1 SGHVS, CDR2 FNYEAQ. The CDR3 length is 15 residues. V dropped 1 base and J dropped 4; count of bases not matched to a gene: 4. The source is a man aged 18 to 29 in good health and CMV-seropositive. J is TRBJ2-1 and V is TRBV7-6, with 7 bases lining up with TRBD1. The sequenced sample consisted of PBMCs. The CDR3 sequence: CASSLEGGAYNEQFF. The CDR3 DNA follows: TGTGCCAGCAGCTTAGAAGGGGGCGCTTACAATGAGCAGTTCTTC.